These T cell receptor beta chains were read from a single sample in a study of naive and memory T cell subsets. In TCRdb, the UMI-ligation and nested PCR reads were re-called with MiXCR into one record per CDR3 protein. The sample records 130,000 to 150,000 distinct CDR3 sequences, approximately 17% being singletons. Input material: naive CD4+ T cells from blood. The receptors shown here come from a human donor in good health. Each CDR3 is given without its conserved first and last residue. The order of the fields is CDR3 length, V gene, J gene, CDR3 protein.

CDR3 length: 15
V gene: TRBV7-6
J gene: TRBJ2-3
CDR3 protein: ASSPAVSSWGTDTQY

CDR3 length: 13
V gene: TRBV14
J gene: TRBJ1-2
CDR3 protein: ASSPFRSQNYGYT

CDR3 length: 14
V gene: TRBV10-3
J gene: TRBJ2-3
CDR3 protein: AISESAGGRTDTQY

CDR3 length: 12
V gene: TRBV19
J gene: TRBJ1-2
CDR3 protein: ASSIIGIPYGYT

CDR3 length: 16
V gene: TRBV15
J gene: TRBJ2-1
CDR3 protein: ATREDDLRTSGINEQF

CDR3 length: 16
V gene: TRBV3-1
J gene: TRBJ2-3
CDR3 protein: TSSQRWGLAGGPDTQY

CDR3 length: 12
V gene: TRBV7-2
J gene: TRBJ2-1
CDR3 protein: ASSYRTAKNEQF

CDR3 length: 15
V gene: TRBV5-1
J gene: TRBJ2-4
CDR3 protein: ASSSLSRNLAKNIQY

CDR3 length: 12
V gene: TRBV12-3/TRBV12-4
J gene: TRBJ1-1
CDR3 protein: ASRRGQMNTEAF

CDR3 length: 11
V gene: TRBV15
J gene: TRBJ2-7
CDR3 protein: ATSRQGAYEQY

CDR3 length: 17
V gene: TRBV14
J gene: TRBJ2-3
CDR3 protein: ASSQFVVVERASTDTQY

CDR3 length: 13
V gene: TRBV5-1
J gene: TRBJ2-1
CDR3 protein: ASSLLAGTDNEQF

CDR3 length: 13
V gene: TRBV6-1
J gene: TRBJ1-5
CDR3 protein: ASSENAGAGQPQH

CDR3 length: 12
V gene: TRBV20-1
J gene: TRBJ2-7
CDR3 protein: SARGLGVRDEQY

CDR3 length: 14
V gene: TRBV5-1
J gene: TRBJ2-2
CDR3 protein: ASSYRRDKNTGELF

CDR3 length: 14
V gene: TRBV3-1
J gene: TRBJ1-6
CDR3 protein: ASSQEEQAPNSPLH

CDR3 length: 11
V gene: TRBV6-5
J gene: TRBJ1-5
CDR3 protein: ASSLRENQPQH

CDR3 length: 14
V gene: TRBV18
J gene: TRBJ2-2
CDR3 protein: ASSLQDSQGTGELF

CDR3 length: 15
V gene: TRBV18
J gene: TRBJ1-1
CDR3 protein: ASSPPTIQGTNTEAF

CDR3 length: 13
V gene: TRBV24-1
J gene: TRBJ2-3
CDR3 protein: ATSHPGQGTDTQY

CDR3 length: 14
V gene: TRBV2
J gene: TRBJ2-1
CDR3 protein: ASSWLGTSGIGEQF

CDR3 length: 14
V gene: TRBV27
J gene: TRBJ2-3
CDR3 protein: ASSSSRGTGTDTQY

CDR3 length: 8
V gene: TRBV28
J gene: TRBJ2-3
CDR3 protein: ASSLDTQY

CDR3 length: 14
V gene: TRBV7-9
J gene: TRBJ2-2
CDR3 protein: ASSYRLAGDTGELF

CDR3 length: 9
V gene: TRBV6-5
J gene: TRBJ2-1
CDR3 protein: ASRRYNEQF

CDR3 length: 11
V gene: TRBV28
J gene: TRBJ2-1
CDR3 protein: ASSADSYNEQF